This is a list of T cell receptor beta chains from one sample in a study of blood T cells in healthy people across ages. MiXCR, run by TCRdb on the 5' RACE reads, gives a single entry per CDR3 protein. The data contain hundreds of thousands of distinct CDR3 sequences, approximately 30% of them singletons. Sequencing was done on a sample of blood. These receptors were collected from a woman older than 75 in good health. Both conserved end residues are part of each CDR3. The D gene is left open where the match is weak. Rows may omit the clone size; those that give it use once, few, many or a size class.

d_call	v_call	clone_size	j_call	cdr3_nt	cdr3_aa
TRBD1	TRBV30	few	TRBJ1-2	TGTGCCTACGCGGGGACAGGGTTTGGTGGCTACACCTTC	CAYAGTGFGGYTF
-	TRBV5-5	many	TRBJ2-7	TGTGCCAGCAGCCAATTCGGGACTCCGCAGCAGTACTTC	CASSQFGTPQQYF
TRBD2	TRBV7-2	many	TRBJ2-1	TGTGCCAGCAGCTTACTAGCGGGGGGGCGGAATGAGCAGTTCTTC	CASSLLAGGRNEQFF
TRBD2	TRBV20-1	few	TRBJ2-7	TGCAGTGCAGCCGGACTAGCGGGGCAGCAGTACTTC	CSAAGLAGQQYF
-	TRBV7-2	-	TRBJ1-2	TGTGCCAGCAGCTTAGCCACAGAGCCCTATGGCTACACCTTC	CASSLATEPYGYTF
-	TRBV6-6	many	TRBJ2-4	TGTGCCGCGTTGGACAAACGAGGGCAAAACATTCAGTACTTC	CAALDKRGQNIQYF
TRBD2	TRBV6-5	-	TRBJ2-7	TGTGCCAGCAGGTCTCCCGGGACTAGCGGACTCACGCAGTACTTC	CASRSPGTSGLTQYF
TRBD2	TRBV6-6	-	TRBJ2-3	TGTGCCAGCAGTTACTCAGATAGCGGGGGGCGGACAGATACGCAGTATTTT	CASSYSDSGGRTDTQYF
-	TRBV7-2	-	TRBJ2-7	TGTGCCAGCAGCTTATTTATAGGGGCGTACGAGCAGTACTTC	CASSLFIGAYEQYF
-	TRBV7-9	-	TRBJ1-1	TGTGCCAGCAGCCAACTAGTGGGCACTGAAGTTTTCTTT	CASSQLVGTEVFF
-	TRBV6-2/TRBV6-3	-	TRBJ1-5	TGTGCCAGCAGTTACAGCCCCGGGACCAATAAGCCCCAGCATTTT	CASSYSPGTNKPQHF
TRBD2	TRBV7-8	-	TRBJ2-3	TGTGCCAGCAGCTTAGGGTCCCCAAGTCGGTGGAGCGGGAGAATTCGAGATACGCAGTATTTT	CASSLGSPSRWSGRIRDTQYF
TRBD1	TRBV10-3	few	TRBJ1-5	TGTGCCATCAGTCCGGGACAGGGGGCGGGCCATCAGCCCCAGCATTTT	CAISPGQGAGHQPQHF
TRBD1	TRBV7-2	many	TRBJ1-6	TGTGCCAGCAGCTTACGGGGACAGGAGAATTCACCCCTCCACTTT	CASSLRGQENSPLHF
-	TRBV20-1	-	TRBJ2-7	TGCAGTGCCTCAGGGGCCATAGGGGCCTGCGAGCAGTACTTC	CSASGAIGACEQYF
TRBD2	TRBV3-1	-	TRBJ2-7	TGTGCCAGCAGCCAAGTAGCAGGATTGCGGGGGGCACACTACGAACAGTACTTC	CASSQVAGLRGAHYEQYF
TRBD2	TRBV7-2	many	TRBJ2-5	TGTGCCAGCAGCTCGGGACTAGCGGGACAAGAGACCCAGTACTTC	CASSSGLAGQETQYF
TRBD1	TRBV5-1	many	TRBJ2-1	TGTGCCAGCAGCTTGGGGGACAGCTCCTACAATGAGCAGTTCTTC	CASSLGDSSYNEQFF
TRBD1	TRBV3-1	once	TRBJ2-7	TGTGCCAGCAGCCAAGACCCCAGGGACAGGGGGGGATACGAGCAGTACTTC	CASSQDPRDRGGYEQYF
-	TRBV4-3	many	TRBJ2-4	TGCGCCAGCAGCCAAGATCTCCTTATCAAAAACATTCAGTACTTC	CASSQDLLIKNIQYF
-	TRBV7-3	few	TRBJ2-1	TGTGCCAGCAGCTTATCCGCTAGCGAGGTCAATGAGCAGTTCTTC	CASSLSASEVNEQFF
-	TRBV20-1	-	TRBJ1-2	TGCAGTGCTAGGGGCACAGAAGGATCAAACTATGGCTACACCTTC	CSARGTEGSNYGYTF
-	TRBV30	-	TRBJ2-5	TGTGCCTGGAATAAGCAGTACTTC	CAWNKQYF
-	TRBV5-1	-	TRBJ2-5	TGCGCCAGCAGCTTCGGGACTTACGAGACCCAGTACTTC	CASSFGTYETQYF
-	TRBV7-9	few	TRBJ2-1	TGTGCCAGCAGCTACGGCGGGGGCAACTACAATGAGCAGTTCTTC	CASSYGGGNYNEQFF
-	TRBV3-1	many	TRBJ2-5	TGTGCCAGCAGCCGCCCGCTCGGCGGAACAAACCAAGAGACCCAGTACTTC	CASSRPLGGTNQETQYF